What follows is one T cell receptor (beta chain) and its context. This sample was included in a study of blood T cell repertoires in COVID-19. Across the study: COVID-19 samples from acute and convalescent phases originated in the United States, Italy and Spain. Nucleic acid was either cDNA or gDNA, and it came from T cells, B-cell-depleted T cells, or PBMCs.

Original handling: The assay estimated nucleated cells by amplifying reference gene primers. Some clones are missing from TCRdb's copy, which holds only in-frame ones; the method was immunoSEQ multiplex PCR. For V, J and clone size, that table is used; D and trimming come from the DNA. The table shows over 30,000 clones, with 81% occurring only once. Trimming removed 4 bases at V and 5 bases at J, with 11 bases between. This CDR3 spans 13 amino acids. Germline CDR1 is LGHNA and CDR2 is YSLEER. The chain employs TRBV4-3 and TRBJ1-2; D not certain. The origin of this receptor is a man older than 75 with active or convalescent COVID-19. The sequencing sample was made of peripheral blood. The CDR3 protein is CASSREGGYGYTF. The CDR3 coding sequence is TGCGCCAGCAGCCGAGAAGGAGGTTATGGCTACACCTTC.